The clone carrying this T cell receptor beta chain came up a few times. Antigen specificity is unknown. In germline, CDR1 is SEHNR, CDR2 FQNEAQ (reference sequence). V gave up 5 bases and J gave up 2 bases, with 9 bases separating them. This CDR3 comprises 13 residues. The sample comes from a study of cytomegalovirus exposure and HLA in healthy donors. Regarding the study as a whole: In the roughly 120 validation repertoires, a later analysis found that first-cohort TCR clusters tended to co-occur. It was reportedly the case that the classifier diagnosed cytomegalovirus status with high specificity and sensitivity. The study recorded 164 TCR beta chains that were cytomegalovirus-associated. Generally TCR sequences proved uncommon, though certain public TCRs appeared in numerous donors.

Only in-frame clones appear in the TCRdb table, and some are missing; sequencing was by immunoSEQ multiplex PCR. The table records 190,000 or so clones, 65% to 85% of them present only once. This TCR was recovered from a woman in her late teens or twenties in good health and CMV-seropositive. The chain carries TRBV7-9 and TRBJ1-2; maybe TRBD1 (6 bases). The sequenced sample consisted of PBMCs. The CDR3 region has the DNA TGTGCCAGCAGCCCAACAGGGAACTATGGCTACACCTTC. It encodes CASSPTGNYGYTF.